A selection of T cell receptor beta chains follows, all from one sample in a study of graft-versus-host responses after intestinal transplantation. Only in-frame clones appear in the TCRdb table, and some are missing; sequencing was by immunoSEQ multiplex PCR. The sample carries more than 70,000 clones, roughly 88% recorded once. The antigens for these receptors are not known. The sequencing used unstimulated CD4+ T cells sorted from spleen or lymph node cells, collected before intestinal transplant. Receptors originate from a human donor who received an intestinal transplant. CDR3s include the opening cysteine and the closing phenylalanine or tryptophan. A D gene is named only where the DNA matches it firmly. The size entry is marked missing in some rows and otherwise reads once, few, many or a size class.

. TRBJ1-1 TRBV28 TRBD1 TGTGCCAGCAGCCCGACAGGGGGCAGAACTGAAGCTTTCTTT CASSPTGGRTEAFF
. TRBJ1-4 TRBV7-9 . TGTGCCAGCAGCTTCAGGGCCTTAGCGGGAACTAATGAAAAACTGTTTTTT CASSFRALAGTNEKLFF
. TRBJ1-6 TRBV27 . TGTGCCAGCAGTTTAGGAGGGCCCTCACCCCTCCACTTT CASSLGGPSPLHF
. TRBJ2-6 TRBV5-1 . TGCGCCAGCAGCTGGGACAGGGCCAACGTCCTGACTTTC CASSWDRANVLTF
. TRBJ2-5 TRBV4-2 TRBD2 TGTGCCAGCAGCAGGGGACTAGCGGGGGAAGAGACCCAGTACTTC CASSRGLAGEETQYF
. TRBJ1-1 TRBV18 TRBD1 TGTGCCAGCTCACCGACAGGGGGAACGGGAGCTTTCTTT CASSPTGGTGAFF
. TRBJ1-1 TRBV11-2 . TGTGCCAGCAGCTTCCTGGGCGGGATTGAAGCTTTCTTT CASSFLGGIEAFF
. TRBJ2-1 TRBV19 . TGTGCCAGTAGTATAGGCAGTGACAATGAGCAGTTCTTC CASSIGSDNEQFF
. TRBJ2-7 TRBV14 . TGTGCCAGCAGCCAAGCCGTCAGATACTACGAGCAGTACTTC CASSQAVRYYEQYF
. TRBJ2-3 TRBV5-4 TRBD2 TGTGCCAGCAGCCTAGCGGGGAGGGGGACAGATACGCAGTATTTT CASSLAGRGTDTQYF
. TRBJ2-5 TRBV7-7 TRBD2 TGTGCTAGCAGCGCCCTCGGCGGGGGGGCAGAGACCCAGTACTTC CASSALGGGAETQYF
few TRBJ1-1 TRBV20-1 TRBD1 TGCAGTGCAGACAGGGGGACTGAAGCTTTCTTT CSADRGTEAFF
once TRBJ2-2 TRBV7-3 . TGTGCCAGCAGCCTATTAGCCGGGGAGCTGTTTTTT CASSLLAGELFF
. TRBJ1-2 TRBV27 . TGTGCCAGCAGTACGACGGGACAAAGATATGGCTACACCTTC CASSTTGQRYGYTF
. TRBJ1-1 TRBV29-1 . TGCAGCGTTGGGGCCGGGAACACTGAAGCTTTCTTT CSVGAGNTEAFF
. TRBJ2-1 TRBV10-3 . TGTGCCATCAGGGGGGCCGGCGATGAGCAGTTCTTC CAIRGAGDEQFF
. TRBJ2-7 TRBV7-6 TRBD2 TGTGCCAGCAGCTTAGGGGGCGCGGGAGCCCTTCTCGACGAGCAGTACTTC CASSLGGAGALLDEQYF
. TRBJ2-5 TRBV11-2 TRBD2 TGTGCCAGCGGTAGCGGGGGGGCCGGAGAGACCCAGTACTTC CASGSGGAGETQYF
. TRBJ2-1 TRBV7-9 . TGTGCCAGCAGCTTGGGGGGCTCCTACAATGAGCAGTTCTTC CASSLGGSYNEQFF
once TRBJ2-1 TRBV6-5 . TGTGCCAGCAGCCAGGGGTCCTCGTACAATGAGCAGTTCTTC CASSQGSSYNEQFF
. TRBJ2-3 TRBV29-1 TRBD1 TGCAGCGCCGAGACAGGGTCTGGTACGCAGTATTTT CSAETGSGTQYF
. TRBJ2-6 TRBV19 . TGTGCCAGTAGTATTAGGGGGTACTCTGGGGCCAACGTCCTGACTTTC CASSIRGYSGANVLTF
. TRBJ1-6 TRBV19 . TGTGCCAGTAGTATCGTCGGGCAGGGCCGATATAATTCACCCCTCCACTTT CASSIVGQGRYNSPLHF
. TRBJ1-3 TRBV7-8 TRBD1 TGTGCCAGCAGCTTGTGGGACAGCTCTGGAAACACCATATATTTT CASSLWDSSGNTIYF
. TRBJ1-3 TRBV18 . TGTGCCAGCTCACCGGGAGGGGCTGGAAACACCATATATTTT CASSPGGAGNTIYF
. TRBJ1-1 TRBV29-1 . TGCAGCGTTGAGAGACTGATGAACACTGAAGCTTTCTTT CSVERLMNTEAFF
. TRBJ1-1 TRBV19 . TGTGCCAGTAGTATAGTGCGGGTCAACTCTATGAACACTGAAGCTTTCTTT CASSIVRVNSMNTEAFF
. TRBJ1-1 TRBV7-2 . TGTGCCAGCAGCTTCGGACTTCTTGAAGCTTTCTTT CASSFGLLEAFF
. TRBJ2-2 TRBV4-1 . TGCGCCAGCAGCCCCCTCTCCGGGGAGCTGTTTTTT CASSPLSGELFF